These 15 T cell receptor beta chains originate from one sample sequenced in a study of cytotoxic CD8 clonotypes in ibrutinib-treated CLL. Clones were read by immunoSEQ multiplex PCR, and TCRdb kept only the in-frame ones, dropping some. Among roughly 330,000 clones listed, approximately 67% were seen once. The specimen was PBMCs, collected after 36 months of ibrutinib treatment. All receptors derive from a human donor with chronic lymphocytic leukemia.

This clone has a single count. The rearrangement links TRBV27 to TRBJ1-2; D not resolved. Germline V gives CDR1 MNHEY, CDR2 SMNVEV (reference sequence). Between the trimmed V and J ends, which lost 5 bases and 4 bases, there was a span of 14 bases. CDR3 length: 14 amino acids. CDR3 region: CASSIRRGLYGYTF. CDR3 nucleotides: TGTGCCAGCAGTATCCGGCGTGGGCTCTATGGCTACACCTTC.

The chain employs TRBV9 and TRBJ2-7, with a tentative D call TRBD2 (6 bases). The CDR3 contains 18 residues. CDR1 is SGDLS, CDR2 YYNGEE, per germline. Trimming stripped 2 bases from V and 3 bases from J, with 24 bases between. This chain's CDR3 is CASSVRDVRVGLNYEQYF. In nucleotides, the CDR3 is TGTGCCAGCAGCGTGCGGGACGTAAGGGTAGGGTTGAACTACGAGCAGTACTTC.

The chain recombines TRBV5-1 with TRBJ2-7; D gene uncertain. Germline-derived CDR1 and CDR2 are SGHRS and YFSETQ. The CDR3 has 13 residues. The V end lost 5 bases, the J end lost 1 base, and 10 bases lay between the germline ends. The CDR3 region has the DNA TGCGCCAGCAGATCTGACGGATCCTACGAGCAGTACTTC. Translation gives CASRSDGSYEQYF. Combining the CDR3 with reference TRBV5-1 and TRBJ2-7 gives the whole variable domain KAGVTQTPRYLIKTRGQQVTLSCSPISGHRSVSWYQQTPGQGLQFLFEYFSETQRNKGNFPGRFSGRQFSNSRSEMNVSTLELGDSALYLCASRSDGSYEQYFGPGTRLTVT.

The rearrangement uses TRBV13 and TRBJ2-3; TRBD2 is a possible D gene (5 bases). The length of the CDR3 is 15 residues. V was cut by 5 bases and J by 3 bases, with 15 bases left in between. Germline-derived CDR1 and CDR2 are PRHDT and FYEKMQ (reference sequence). CDR3 loop: CASSLISEGTDTQYF. DNA of the CDR3: TGTGCCAGCAGCCTCATTAGCGAGGGTACAGATACGCAGTATTTT. The full variable domain, completed using reference TRBV13 and TRBJ2-3, is AAGVIQSPRHLIKEKRETATLKCYPIPRHDTVYWYQQGPGQDPQFLISFYEKMQSDKGSIPDRFSAQQFSDYHSELNMSSLELGDSALYFCASSLISEGTDTQYFGPGTRLTVL.

V gene TRBV5-1 combines with J gene TRBJ2-3; a weak D match, TRBD2 (5 bases). V was clipped by 0 bases and J by 6 bases, with 17 bases between them. Germline V gene data show CDR1 as SGHRS and CDR2 as YFSETQ. The length of the CDR3 is 16 residues. The CDR3 coding sequence is TGCGCCAGCAGCTTGGTTCGTGCGGGCTTGGGGGATACGCAGTATTTT. It translates to CASSLVRAGLGDTQYF.

The J gene is TRBJ2-6, the V gene TRBV13; D not resolved. V was trimmed by 1 base and J by 1 base, leaving 8 bases between them. The CDR3 sequence is 16 residues long. Germline CDR1 is PRHDT and CDR2 is FYEKMQ (reference sequence). The CDR3 bases are TGTGCCAGCAGCTTAGAGGGCTGGTCTGGGGCCAACGTCCTGACTTTC. Translation: CASSLEGWSGANVLTF. Combining the CDR3 with reference TRBV13 and TRBJ2-6 gives the whole variable domain AAGVIQSPRHLIKEKRETATLKCYPIPRHDTVYWYQQGPGQDPQFLISFYEKMQSDKGSIPDRFSAQQFSDYHSELNMSSLELGDSALYFCASSLEGWSGANVLTFGAGSRLTVL.

This clone was picked up a small number of times. Other DNA sequences from this sample encode an identical CDR3 as well. This chain uses TRBV11-2 with TRBJ2-7, with TRBD1 as a possible D gene (5 bases). Trimming shortened V by 1 base and J by 0 bases, and 7 bases separated the two germline ends. Germline V lookup: CDR1 SGHAT, CDR2 FQNNGV. This CDR3 is 14 amino acids long. CDR3 amino acids: CASSLGRGSYEQYF. The CDR3 DNA reads as TGTGCCAGCAGCTTAGGAAGGGGCTCCTACGAGCAGTACTTC.

Regarding this clone: Other DNA sequences within the sample encode an identical CDR3. The chain combines TRBV7-9 with TRBJ2-7; D gene unclear. CDR1 SEHNR and CDR2 FQNEAQ come from the germline V gene (reference sequence). Trimming cost V 3 bases and J 3 bases, with 3 bases left between them. The CDR3 length is 11 residues. The CDR3 spells CASSFRYEQYF. As DNA, the CDR3 is TGTGCCAGCAGCTTTCGCTACGAGCAGTACTTC.

The chain joins TRBV5-1 to TRBJ2-7, with D tentatively TRBD1 (6 bases). With 1 base removed from V and 0 bases from J, the gap between germline ends came to 14 bases. Germline V gene lookup returns CDR1 SGHRS and CDR2 YFSETQ. CDR3 length: 16 amino acids. CDR3: CASSLNLRGSSYEQYF. CDR3 coding DNA: TGCGCCAGCAGCTTGAATTTAAGGGGGAGCTCCTACGAGCAGTACTTC.

The V call is TRBV6-5, the J call TRBJ1-1; tentative D call: TRBD1 (5 bases). Germline CDR1 MNHEY, CDR2 SVGAGI. The CDR3 loop spans 13 amino acids. V was cut by 7 bases and J by 4 bases, with 13 bases left in between. The CDR3, as DNA: TGTGCCAGCACCCGGGGCTTCGGCACTGAAGCTTTCTTT. Translating it yields CASTRGFGTEAFF.

The chain recombines TRBV19 with TRBJ2-7, with D unresolved. The CDR3 has 15 amino acids. Between the trimmed V and J ends, which lost 5 bases and 2 bases, there was a span of 16 bases. Germline V CDR1 and CDR2: LNHDA, SQIVND (reference sequence). This chain's CDR3 is CASSPTAAFTYEQYF. CDR3 DNA sequence: TGTGCCAGTAGTCCCACAGCCGCCTTTACCTACGAGCAGTACTTC.

V is TRBV5-4 and J is TRBJ2-1; 14 bases fit TRBD2. Per germline, CDR1 SGHNT and CDR2 YYREEE (reference sequence). The CDR3 is made up of 15 amino acids. V shed 4 bases, J shed 9 bases, and the junction held 6 bases outside the gene matches. Here the CDR3 reads CASSPGLAGGPEQFF. The CDR3 DNA is TGTGCCAGCAGCCCTGGACTAGCGGGGGGCCCTGAGCAGTTCTTC. Drawing the rest from reference TRBV5-4 and TRBJ2-1, the complete variable domain is ETGVTQSPTHLIKTRGQQVTLRCSSQSGHNTVSWYQQALGQGPQFIFQYYREEENGRGNFPPRFSGLQFPNYSSELNVNALELDDSALYLCASSPGLAGGPEQFFGPGTRLTVL.

This rearrangement joins TRBV29-1 to TRBJ1-4; no clear D. This CDR3 contains 14 residues. The V end lost 4 bases, the J end lost 7 bases, and 16 bases lay between the germline ends. Germline V gene sequence: CDR1 SQVTM, CDR2 ANQGSEA. The CDR3 loop reads CSVGGLGFSEKLFF. CDR3 sequence (DNA): TGCAGCGTTGGCGGTCTCGGGTTTAGTGAAAAACTGTTTTTT. Full variable domain (missing parts from reference TRBV29-1 and TRBJ1-4): SAVISQKPSRDICQRGTSLTIQCQVDSQVTMMFWYRQQPGQSLTLIATANQGSEATYESGFVIDKFPISRPNLTFSTLTVSNMSPEDSSIYLCSVGGLGFSEKLFFGSGTQLSVL.

The rearrangement joins TRBV11-2 to TRBJ2-5; D is undetermined. The CDR3 loop spans 15 amino acids. Germline CDR1 is SGHAT and CDR2 is FQNNGV. Trimming cost V 1 base and J 5 bases, with 14 bases left between them. The CDR3 reads CASSLGFGVEETQYF. In nucleotides, the CDR3 is TGTGCCAGCAGCTTAGGTTTTGGGGTGGAGGAGACCCAGTACTTC.

The chain recombines TRBV6-6 with TRBJ2-3; D is possibly TRBD2 (6 bases). The CDR3 contains 13 residues. Trimming removed 7 bases from V and 6 bases from J, with 14 bases in between. Germline loops: CDR1 MNHNY, CDR2 SVGAGI (reference sequence). In nucleotides, the CDR3 is TGTGCCAGCAAGCTCGCTAGCGTCGATACGCAGTATTTT. As protein: CASKLASVDTQYF.